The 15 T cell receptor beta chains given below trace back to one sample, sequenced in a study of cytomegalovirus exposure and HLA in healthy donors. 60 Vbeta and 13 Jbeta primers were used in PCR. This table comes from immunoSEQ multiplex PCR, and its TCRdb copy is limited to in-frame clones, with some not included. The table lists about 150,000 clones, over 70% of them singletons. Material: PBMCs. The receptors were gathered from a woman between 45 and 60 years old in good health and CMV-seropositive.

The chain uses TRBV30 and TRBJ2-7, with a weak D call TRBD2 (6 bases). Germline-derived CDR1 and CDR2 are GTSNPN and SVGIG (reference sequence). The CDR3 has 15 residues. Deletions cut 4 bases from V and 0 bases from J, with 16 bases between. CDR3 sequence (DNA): TGTGCCTGGAATGCGGGACGCACAAGCTCCTACGAGCAGTACTTC. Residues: CAWNAGRTSSYEQYF. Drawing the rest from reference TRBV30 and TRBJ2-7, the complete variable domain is SQTIHQWPATLVQPVGSPLSLECTVEGTSNPNLYWYRQAAGRGLQLLFYSVGIGQISSEVPQNLSASRPQDRQFILSSKKLLLSDSGFYLCAWNAGRTSSYEQYFGPGTRLTVT.

CDR3 sequence: CASRGVAETQYF. The CDR3 region has the DNA TGTGCCAGCCGGGGGGTGGCGGAGACCCAGTACTTC. This chain uses TRBV6-5 with TRBJ2-5, with 7 bases lining up with TRBD2. The germline V gene encodes CDR1 MNHEY and CDR2 SVGAGI. After removal of 8 bases from V and 5 bases from J, the junction contained 5 bases not matched to a gene. CDR3 length equals 12 residues.

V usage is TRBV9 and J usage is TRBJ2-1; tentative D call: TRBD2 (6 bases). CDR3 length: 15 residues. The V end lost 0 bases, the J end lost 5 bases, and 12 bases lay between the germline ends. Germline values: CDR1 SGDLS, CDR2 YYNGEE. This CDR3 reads CASSVDGSSHNEQFF. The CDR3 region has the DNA TGTGCCAGCAGCGTAGACGGGAGTTCCCACAATGAGCAGTTCTTC.

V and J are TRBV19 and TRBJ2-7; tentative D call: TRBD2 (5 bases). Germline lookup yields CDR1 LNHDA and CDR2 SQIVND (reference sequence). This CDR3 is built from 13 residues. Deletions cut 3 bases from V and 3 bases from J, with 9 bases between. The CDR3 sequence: CASSIGVVYEQYF. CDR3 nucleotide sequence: TGTGCCAGTAGTATCGGGGTAGTCTACGAGCAGTACTTC.

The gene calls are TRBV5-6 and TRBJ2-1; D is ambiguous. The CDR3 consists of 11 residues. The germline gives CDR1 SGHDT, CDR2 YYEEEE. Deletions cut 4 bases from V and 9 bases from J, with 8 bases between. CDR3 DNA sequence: TGTGCCAGCAGCGCATCCAGTGAGCAGTTCTTC. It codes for CASSASSEQFF.

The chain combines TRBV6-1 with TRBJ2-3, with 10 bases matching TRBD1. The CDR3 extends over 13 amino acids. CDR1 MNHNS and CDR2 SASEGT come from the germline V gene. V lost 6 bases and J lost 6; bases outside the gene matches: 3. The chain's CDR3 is CASRTGGMDTQYF. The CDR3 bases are TGTGCCAGCAGGACAGGGGGCATGGATACGCAGTATTTT.

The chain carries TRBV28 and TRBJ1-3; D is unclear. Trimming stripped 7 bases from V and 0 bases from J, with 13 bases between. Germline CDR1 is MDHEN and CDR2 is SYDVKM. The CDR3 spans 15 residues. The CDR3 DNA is TGTGCCAGCATCCCCCCATCCATCTCTGGAAACACCATATATTTT. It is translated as CASIPPSISGNTIYF.

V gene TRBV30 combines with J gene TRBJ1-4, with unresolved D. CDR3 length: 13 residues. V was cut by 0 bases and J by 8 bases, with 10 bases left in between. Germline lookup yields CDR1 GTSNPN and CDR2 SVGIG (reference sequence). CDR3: CAWSVWASEKLFF. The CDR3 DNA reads TGTGCCTGGAGTGTATGGGCCTCAGAAAAACTGTTTTTT.

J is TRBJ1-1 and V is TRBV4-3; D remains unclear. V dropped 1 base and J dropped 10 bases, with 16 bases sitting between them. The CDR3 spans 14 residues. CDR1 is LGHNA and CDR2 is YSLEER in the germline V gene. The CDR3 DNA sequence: TGCGCCAGCAGCCAAGGGGTCACCGGGAGAAGAGCTTTCTTT. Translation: CASSQGVTGRRAFF.

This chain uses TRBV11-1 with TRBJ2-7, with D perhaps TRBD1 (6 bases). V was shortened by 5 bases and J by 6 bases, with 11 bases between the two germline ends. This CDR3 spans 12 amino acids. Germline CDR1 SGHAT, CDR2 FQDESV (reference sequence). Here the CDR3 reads CASSQRGTEQYF. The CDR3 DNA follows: TGTGCCAGCAGCCAGAGGGGGACCGAGCAGTACTTC.

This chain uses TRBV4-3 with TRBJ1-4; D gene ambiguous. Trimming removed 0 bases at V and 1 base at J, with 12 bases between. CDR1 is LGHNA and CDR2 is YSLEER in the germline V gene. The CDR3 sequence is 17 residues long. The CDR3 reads CASSQDNGGVTNEKLFF. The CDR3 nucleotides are TGCGCCAGCAGCCAAGATAACGGAGGAGTAACTAATGAAAAACTGTTTTTT.

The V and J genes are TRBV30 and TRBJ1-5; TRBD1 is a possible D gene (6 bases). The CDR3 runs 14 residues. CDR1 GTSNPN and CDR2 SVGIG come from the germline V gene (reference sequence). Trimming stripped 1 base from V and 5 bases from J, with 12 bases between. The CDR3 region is CAWSGGTRDQPQHF. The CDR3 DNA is TGTGCCTGGAGTGGGGGGACACGCGATCAGCCCCAGCATTTT. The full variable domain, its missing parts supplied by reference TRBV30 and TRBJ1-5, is SQTIHQWPATLVQPVGSPLSLECTVEGTSNPNLYWYRQAAGRGLQLLFYSVGIGQISSEVPQNLSASRPQDRQFILSSKKLLLSDSGFYLCAWSGGTRDQPQHFGDGTRLSIL.

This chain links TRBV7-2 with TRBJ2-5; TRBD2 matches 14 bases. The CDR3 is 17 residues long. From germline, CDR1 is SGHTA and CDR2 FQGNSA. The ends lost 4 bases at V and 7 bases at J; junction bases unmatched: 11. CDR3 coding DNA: TGTGCCAGCAGCTCGGGACTAGCGGGAGTTGAGGGGGTGACCCAGTACTTC. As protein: CASSSGLAGVEGVTQYF.

CDR3 in DNA: TGTGCCAGCAGCAAAATCCCAAATGAGGGCTACACCTTC. Its translation: CASSKIPNEGYTF. V and J are TRBV21-1 and TRBJ1-2. TRBV21-1 is flagged as a pseudogene. The CDR3 runs 13 residues.

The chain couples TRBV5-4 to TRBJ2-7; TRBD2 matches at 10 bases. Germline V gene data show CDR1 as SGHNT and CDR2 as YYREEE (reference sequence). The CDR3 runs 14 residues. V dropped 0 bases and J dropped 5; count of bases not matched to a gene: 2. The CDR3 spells CASSLASGSNEQYF. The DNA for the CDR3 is TGTGCCAGCAGCTTGGCTAGCGGGAGTAACGAGCAGTACTTC.